Reported below is one T cell receptor beta chain. Its antigen is not yet known. No per-base quality is available; no much larger clone lies one base away. The treatment or condition label for this specimen denotes: approximately nine-day PBMC culture with coronavirus spike peptide pools or control peptides (ViraFEST assay). The study used the ViraFEST assay, which expanded antigen-specific T cells with peptide pools and then identified expanded clonotypes by TCR sequencing. The convalescent patients' positive SARS-CoV-2 PCR tests were from March to December 2020, which was before the Alpha, Beta and Delta variants emerged in the United States. Each well held 2.2 million or so PBMCs cultured in IMDM containing approximately 5% human AB serum and approximately 9.8 IU/ml IL-2, with 8 to 10 ug/ml peptide pools added. On days 3 and 7, half of the culture medium was replaced with fresh IL-2-containing medium. CD4+ T cells were isolated after 10 days of culture through negative selection using the EasySep CD4+ T cell isolation kit. Ficoll-Paque Plus gradient centrifugation was used to isolate PBMCs from whole blood, and the isolated PBMCs were then either used fresh or cryopreserved at -140C. In general, triplicate wells were set up for every culture condition.

Its CDR3 holds 13 amino acids, cysteine through phenylalanine. The entry retains the CDR3 DNA only, 39 bases that are in frame from base 1. Reading the germline V gene gives CDR1 SGHTA and CDR2 FQGNSA. Trimming at the junction amounts to 2 bases on V and 4 bases on J, and the germline ends lie 7 bases apart. The library was produced with PCR. DNA from cultured CD4+ T cells underwent TCR sequencing with the Oncomine TCR Beta short-read assay at the Johns Hopkins FTIC core. The QIAamp micro DNA kit was used to extract genomic DNA from the cultured CD4+ T cells. Oncomine TCR Beta libraries from cultured CD4+ T cells were pooled using unique dual indexes and sequenced on an Illumina iSeq 100. As for the authors' bioinformatics: Non-productive sequences were removed, and CDR3s that did not start with C, did not end with F or W, or were shorter than 7 amino acids were discarded. The MANAFEST web application identified antigen-specific clonotypes by comparing peptide-stimulated wells against reference wells and other culture wells. To be called positive, a clone needed an FDR below 0.05, an odds ratio above 5, and a productive frequency above 0.1% in at least two of three replicate wells. A clonotype was classed as cross-reactive if the clonotype showed significant expansion both in SARS-CoV-2 spike wells and in at least one common cold coronavirus spike condition. Using R version 3.6.1, CDR3 homology was evaluated through Levenshtein distances (stringdist) along with unrooted phylogenetic trees (ape). TCRdb reworked the public reads: Q25 trimming with fastp, MiXCR clone assembly, productive beta chains retained. Rows merge per CDR3 protein into single entries with the most common DNA and genes. TCRdb, not the original authors, processed these V and J calls. Recorded for this sample are some 7,700 distinct CDR3 sequences; 40% to 55% of them occurred a single time. The ten biggest clones cover about 20% of the sample.

These data originate in a study of vaccination and CD4 T cells after COVID-19 (dated by TCRdb to 2021 to 2024). About the investigation overall: Convalescent patients had a positive SARS-CoV-2 result on nasal swab PCR, and of these patients, nine had mild disease and one had severe disease. The convalescent cohort comprised six males and four females, including two Hispanic individuals, seven Caucasians, two Asians and one multiracial person. Each participant got two doses of either the Pfizer-BioNTech BNT162b2 vaccine (n=8) or the Moderna mRNA-1273 vaccine (n=2). Post-COVID blood samples from convalescent patients were collected a median of roughly 100 days after diagnosis, with a range of 35 to 161 days. Post-vaccine blood samples were collected a median of around 2.5 months after the second vaccine dose, ranging from roughly 12 to 241 days. Overlapping spike peptide pools from SARS-CoV-2 and from the common cold coronaviruses HCoV-NL63, HCoV-OC43 and HCoV-229E were used as culture stimuli. Control cultures received a CEFX viral epitope pool as the positive control, an HIV-1 Nef peptide pool as the negative control, or no peptide. In 10 COVID-19 convalescent patients and 4 infection-naive healthy vaccine recipients, the spike-specific CD4+ TCR repertoire before mRNA vaccination was compared with the repertoire after mRNA vaccination.

Summary of the overall study and its limitations: The study included relatively few convalescent patients and did not analyze early timepoints after natural infection. Of the vaccine-specific clones in convalescent patients, 304 of 307, or nearly all, reacted only to SARS-CoV-2 spike and did not cross-react with common cold coronaviruses. Among convalescent patients, a median 86.3% of the SARS-CoV-2-reactive clones seen after vaccination appeared only after vaccination, which suggests priming specific to the vaccine. An increase in the median number of SARS-CoV-2-reactive clonotypes from 20 to 25 after infection to 35 to 40 after vaccination was observed, but the change was not found to be significant.

The chain is encoded by TRBV7-2 joined to TRBJ2-3; no D gene can be assigned with confidence. This TCR came from a human donor who had recovered from COVID-19. Material for sequencing was CD4+ T cells from blood, cultured in vitro. The CDR3 region: CASSLLGPDTQYF. The nucleotide sequence reads as follows: TGTGCCAGCAGCTTACTCGGCCCAGATACGCAGTATTTT.